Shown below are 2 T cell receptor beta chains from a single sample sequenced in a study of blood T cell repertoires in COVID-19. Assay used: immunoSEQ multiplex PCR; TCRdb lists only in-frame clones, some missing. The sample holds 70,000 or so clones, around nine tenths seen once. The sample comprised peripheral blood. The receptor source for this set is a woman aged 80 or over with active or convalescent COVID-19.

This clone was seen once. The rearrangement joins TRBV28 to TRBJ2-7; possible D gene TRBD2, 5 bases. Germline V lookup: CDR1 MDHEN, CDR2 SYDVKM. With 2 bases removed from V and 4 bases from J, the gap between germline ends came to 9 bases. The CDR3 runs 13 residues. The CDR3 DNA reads TGTGCCAGCAGTTTAGGGTGGAGGTACGAGCAGTACTTC. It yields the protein CASSLGWRYEQYF.

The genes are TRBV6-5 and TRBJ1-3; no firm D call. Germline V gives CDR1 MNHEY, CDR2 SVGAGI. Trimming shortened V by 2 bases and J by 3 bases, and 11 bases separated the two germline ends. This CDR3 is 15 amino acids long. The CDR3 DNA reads TGTGCCAGCAGTTACAGGGAGGGATTTGGAAACACCATATATTTT. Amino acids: CASSYREGFGNTIYF.